These T cell receptor beta chains were read from a single sample in a study of CD8 T cells in Susac syndrome. MiXCR was run by TCRdb on the immunoSEQ multiplex PCR reads, yielding one entry per CDR3 protein. Among a few hundred thousand distinct CDR3 sequences listed, roughly 85% were seen once. Specimen: CD8+ T cells from PBMCs. Receptors were obtained from a human donor with multiple sclerosis. Each CDR3 is given with its conserved first and last residue. The D gene is left open where the match is weak. Only some rows state a clone size, as once, few, many or a class for expanded clones.

V gene,D gene,J gene,clone size,CDR3 DNA,CDR3 protein
TRBV4-3,NA,TRBJ2-1,NA,TGCGCCAGCAGCCAGGGTTCCGGGACGGTCCCTTTCCTAAGCTCCTACAATGAGCAGTTCTTC,CASSQGSGTVPFLSSYNEQFF
TRBV18,NA,TRBJ2-3,NA,TGTGCCAGCTCATCACCGGGAACCCCAGATACGCAGTATTTT,CASSSPGTPDTQYF
TRBV28,NA,TRBJ2-1,once,TGTGCCAGCAGTGGGATAGGACGGGACGCCGACAATGAGCAGTTCTTC,CASSGIGRDADNEQFF
TRBV5-8,TRBD1,TRBJ1-5,NA,TGTGCCAGCAGCCTTGGGACAGGGCCGGATCAGCCCCAGCATTTT,CASSLGTGPDQPQHF
TRBV7-8,NA,TRBJ1-1,NA,TGTGCCAGCAGCTTAGCTCTGGACCGACAGCTGGGGACTGAAGCTTTCTTT,CASSLALDRQLGTEAFF
TRBV9,TRBD2,TRBJ2-2,NA,TGTGCCAGCAGCGGACAGCTCAGCGGGGGCACCGGGGAGCTGTTTTTT,CASSGQLSGGTGELFF
TRBV2,NA,TRBJ2-7,NA,TGTGCCAGCAGGTCCGGGGACGGTAATACCTACGAGCAGTACTTC,CASRSGDGNTYEQYF
TRBV14,NA,TRBJ2-7,NA,TGTGCCAGCAGCCTAGGAATGGGACTCGAGCAGTACTTC,CASSLGMGLEQYF
TRBV27,TRBD2,TRBJ2-1,NA,TGTGCCAGCAGTTTACTAGCGGGAACATACAATGAGCAGTTCTTC,CASSLLAGTYNEQFF
TRBV9,NA,TRBJ1-1,few,TGTGCCAGCAGCGTCGGGGGGGGTGAAGCTTTCTTT,CASSVGGGEAFF
TRBV20-1,NA,TRBJ1-2,NA,TGCAGTGCACAAACCTGGGACATAGCGGATGGCTACACCTTC,CSAQTWDIADGYTF
TRBV18,NA,TRBJ1-2,once,TGTGCCAGCTCACCCCTTTATAGGACACGGGGCTATGGCTACACCTTC,CASSPLYRTRGYGYTF
TRBV5-3,NA,TRBJ2-1,once,TGTGCCAGAAGCAAGGGGGATACCGATGAGCAGTTCTTC,CARSKGDTDEQFF
TRBV7-9,NA,TRBJ1-2,once,TGTGCCAGCAGCCGTGGGGATTATGCTACCTATGGCTACACCTTC,CASSRGDYATYGYTF
TRBV4-3,TRBD2,TRBJ2-1,NA,TGCGCCAGCAGCCAAGGCACTAGCGGGAGCTTCTACAATGAGCAGTTCTTC,CASSQGTSGSFYNEQFF
TRBV19,NA,TRBJ1-4,NA,TGTGCCAGTAGTATATTAGGGACTGCCAGAGAAAATGAAAAACTGTTTTTT,CASSILGTARENEKLFF
TRBV29-1,TRBD1,TRBJ1-3,once,TGCAGCGTCGAGACAGGGGGCGCAGACACCATATATTTT,CSVETGGADTIYF
TRBV25-1,NA,TRBJ2-5,NA,TGTGCCAGCAGTCTGGAGACCCAGTACTTC,CASSLETQYF
TRBV5-1,NA,TRBJ1-4,NA,TGCGCCAGCAGCCAAGGTACGACGGTGTTCAATGAAAAACTGTTTTTT,CASSQGTTVFNEKLFF
TRBV20-1,TRBD1,TRBJ2-7,NA,TGCAGTGCAAGGAATCCGGGACAGGAAACTCTCGAGCAGTACTTC,CSARNPGQETLEQYF
TRBV25-1,TRBD1,TRBJ2-7,NA,TGTGCCAGCAGTGAACAACACCGGGACAGGTCCCCCTACGAGCAGTACTTC,CASSEQHRDRSPYEQYF
TRBV5-4,NA,TRBJ1-2,NA,TGTGCCAGCAGCCCCCGGGTAGGGGACTATGGCTACACCTTC,CASSPRVGDYGYTF
TRBV19,NA,TRBJ2-7,once,TGTGCCAGTAGTAGTGGGTATCCATCCTACGAGCAGTACTTC,CASSSGYPSYEQYF
TRBV19,NA,TRBJ2-7,once,TGTGCCAGTAGTATGTCTGTTTCCTACGAGCAGTACTTC,CASSMSVSYEQYF
TRBV7-6,NA,TRBJ2-1,few,TGTGCCAGCAGCTTAGTTAGATTCAATGAGCAGTTCTTC,CASSLVRFNEQFF
TRBV13,TRBD1,TRBJ1-5,NA,TGTGCCAGCAGCCAGAGACAGGGTAATCAGCCCCAGCATTTT,CASSQRQGNQPQHF
TRBV2,NA,TRBJ1-4,NA,TGTGCCAGCAGGACAGCCGGCACTAATGAAAAACTGTTTTTT,CASRTAGTNEKLFF
TRBV13,NA,TRBJ2-7,NA,TGTGCCAGCAGCGGCGGAGGACCCAGCGAGCAGTACTTC,CASSGGGPSEQYF
TRBV29-1,NA,TRBJ2-2,NA,TGCAGCGTTGAGAACACCGGGGAGCTGTTTTTT,CSVENTGELFF
TRBV10-3,NA,TRBJ2-1,NA,TGTGCCATCAGTGAGCGGAGCGGCCCCTACAATGAGCAGTTCTTC,CAISERSGPYNEQFF
TRBV9,NA,TRBJ1-5,NA,TGTGCCAGCAGCGTAGACGGGGGAGGGAATCAGCCCCAGCATTTT,CASSVDGGGNQPQHF
TRBV5-1,NA,TRBJ2-7,NA,TGCGCCAGCAGCTTGGCACCTGGGACTTCTAGCTCCTACGAGCAGTACTTC,CASSLAPGTSSSYEQYF
TRBV12-3/TRBV12-4,NA,TRBJ2-2,few,TGTGCCAGCAGTTTTATCACCGGGGAGCTGTTTTTT,CASSFITGELFF
TRBV29-1,NA,TRBJ2-2,NA,TGCAGCGCCTCGGGACAGAACACCGGGGAGCTGTTTTTT,CSASGQNTGELFF
TRBV14,TRBD2,TRBJ2-1,NA,TGTGCCGGCAGGCTTAGCGCTTCGGGACTAGCGGGAGGAGGTCAGTTCTTC,CAGRLSASGLAGGGQFF
TRBV19,NA,TRBJ1-1,once,TGTGCCAGTAGTATAGATCCGGGCCGGAGGGAGCGAGCCCTTCTGGGTGAAGCTTTCTTT,CASSIDPGRRERALLGEAFF
TRBV5-1,NA,TRBJ1-1,NA,TGCGCCAGCAGCTTAGAACTTGAAGCTTTCTTT,CASSLELEAFF
TRBV4-3,TRBD1,TRBJ2-7,NA,TGCGCCAGCAGCCAAGAGGGACAGGGCTCCTACGAGCAGTACTTC,CASSQEGQGSYEQYF
TRBV4-3,TRBD2,TRBJ2-7,NA,TGCGCCAGCAGCCAAACCTGGGGACTAGCGGGGGACTTTATTTACGAGCAGTACTTC,CASSQTWGLAGDFIYEQYF
TRBV13,TRBD2,TRBJ2-4,NA,TGTGCCAGCAGCCGTCCGGGACTAGCGGGAGTAATAGGGGACATTCAGTACTTC,CASSRPGLAGVIGDIQYF
TRBV20-1,NA,TRBJ2-3,NA,TGCAGTGCTAGAGATCACGACGCTTTTCGTCGGGATACGCAGTATTTT,CSARDHDAFRRDTQYF
TRBV10-2,NA,TRBJ2-7,NA,TGCGCCAGCAGTGAAGGACAATTGACCCGCTCCTACGAGCAGTACTTC,CASSEGQLTRSYEQYF
TRBV12-3/TRBV12-4,TRBD1,TRBJ1-1,once,TGTGCCAGCAGCCCCCGGGACAGGGTATGGACTGAAGCTTTCTTT,CASSPRDRVWTEAFF